Here is one TCR beta chain with its context. This entry comes from a study of OX40 agonist ivuxolimab in advanced cancers. This CDR3 is built from 12 residues. V gave up 6 bases and J gave up 4 bases, with 9 bases separating them. Looked up from germline, CDR1 is ENHRY and CDR2 is SYGVKD. Sequencing used immunoSEQ multiplex PCR; TCRdb keeps in-frame clones, though not all of them. The sample has approximately 87,000 clones, 88% seen once; the top ten hold 3.5% to 5%. The chain is built from TRBV10-3 and TRBJ1-1, with D perhaps TRBD1 (5 bases). Specimen: CD4+ or CD8+ T cells sorted from blood, collected in a trial of the OX40 agonist ivuxolimab. The TCR sequence derives from an adult with an advanced solid tumor such as melanoma, head and neck, liver or kidney cancer. CDR3 sequence reads: CAISGDRTEAFF. CDR3 nucleotide sequence: TGTGCCATCAGCGGGGACCGCACTGAAGCTTTCTTT.